This TCR beta chain comes out of a study of cytomegalovirus exposure and HLA in healthy donors (dated by TCRdb to the late 2010s). The study in broad terms: In an earlier analysis of 550 to 750 of the donors, 276 Gb of sequence data and 117 million unique TCR beta sequences from 180 million or so T cells were reported. An early release that covered roughly 600 HLA-typed donors contained approximately 300 gigabases of sequencing data and 80 million or so unique TCR sequences. Of the 300 to 450 genotyped donors, about 80% fell in the genetic ancestry cluster associated with self-reported Caucasian donors. The study was designed to test whether signatures of past pathogen exposure could be identified by cataloging public T cell receptors. The T cell repertoires of 666 subjects were profiled by immunosequencing and related to cytomegalovirus serostatus. In addition to the first cohort of 666 subjects, a separate validation cohort of approximately 110 different subjects was used. To predict cytomegalovirus infection status, the study brought together high-throughput TCR immunosequencing, statistical association of individual TCRs with disease status, and machine learning. To study patterns of TCR occurrence, a later analysis re-analyzed previously published TCR beta repertoires from around 700 donors and added high-resolution HLA genotyping. In the later analysis, no new phenotypic data were used to find candidate immune exposures; instead, reliance was placed on TCR beta sequences and their occurrence across donors. In an earlier analysis of about 590 of the donors, high-throughput TCR beta sequencing was used to judge whether each TCR beta V gene segment behaved as functional or pseudogenic. Donor age, sex, ethnicity and CMV serostatus were collected together with the repertoire data. A later genetic analysis took genome-wide SNP genotypes for about 65% of the 666 donors and used that subset as a discovery cohort. Every discovery cohort repertoire had been produced on one sequencing platform. Class I and class II HLA loci were covered by the typing at four-digit resolution. The number of typed donors differed by locus: about 620-640 for A, B, C, DRB1 and DQB1; 500 to 550 for DQA1; 606 for DPA1; and 450 to 480 for DPB1. Roughly 5 DR-DQ haplotypes were handled as single units for association and clustering, since linkage in the cohort was strong. Among some 400 genotyped donors of the cohort, an average of roughly 230,000 unique TCR beta nucleotide sequences was sequenced per donor, of which roughly 18% were non-productive. Results and caveats for the whole study, not just this receptor: Compared with equally common non-associated chains, HLA-associated TCR beta chains in a later analysis were more clonally expanded and had lower generation probabilities. Correlated functional status among segregating V segments might be attributable to linkage disequilibrium, but an unknown experimental factor could not be ruled out. The classifier was reported to diagnose cytomegalovirus status with high specificity and sensitivity in both the original and validation cohorts. Some IMGT-functional V segments, including TRBV6-2 and TRBV6-3, could not be distinguished by the 87-base-pair reads and were therefore excluded. The study listed 164 TCR beta chains as associated with cytomegalovirus. A later genetic analysis associated a missense DCLRE1C variant with V-gene and J-gene trimming of TCR beta chains, and an independent cohort replicated the association. Because HLA typing was missing for some donors at each locus, association tests included only the typed subset. A group of highly shared sequence variants was considered likely to be a technical artifact of the sequencing pipeline. When HLA alleles, especially DR and DQ, strongly co-occurred, TCR associations were difficult to assign to individual alleles. In a later analysis, several top co-occurrence clusters were reported to appear linked to parvovirus B19, influenza, CMV and Epstein-Barr virus. In vitro tests confirmed that a few of the cytomegalovirus-associated TCR beta chains recognize cytomegalovirus antigens. At a false discovery rate of 0.05, a later analysis linked around 15,000 TCR beta sequences to specific HLA alleles. Most TCR sequences were observed very rarely across donors, whereas some public TCRs were present in many individuals. In a later analysis, most CMV-associated TCR beta chains were found to appear HLA-restricted, with HLA associations seemingly driven largely by CMV exposure. A further reported finding was that TCR beta sequences accurately predicted the HLA-A and HLA-B alleles for most subjects in the first cohort. In a later analysis, the rate of TCR association differed among HLA loci, with DRB1 alleles having the most associated TCRs and HLA-C alleles having the fewest. A later genetic analysis reported fewer N-insertions in productive TCRs among donors in an Asian-associated ancestry cluster than the approximately 700-donor mean. CMV serostatus was the only immune exposure information available for the cohort. Because counts were too low, 15 to 20 rarely observed V segments, including chromosome 9 orphons, were excluded from the earlier analysis of under 650 of the donors. The cohort was sequenced for TCR beta chains only, and without alpha or paired-chain data the features that could be detected were limited. The authors suggested that the approach could potentially be extended to other disease states and immunological phenotypes. In an earlier analysis of about 550 of the donors, most TCR beta V segments were observed in productive rearrangements about 90% or about 30% of the time, broadly matching IMGT annotations. Presence/absence analyses assumed roughly uniform sequencing depth across donors, an assumption that may not hold.

V and J are trimmed by 0 bases and 2 bases, and the gene matches miss 11 bases of the junction. The CDR3 numbers 19 residues from cysteine through phenylalanine. The only DNA kept is the CDR3, 57 bases in frame from the first base. Reading the germline V gene gives CDR1 MGHRA and CDR2 YSYEKL. The cohort comprised some 730 healthy bone marrow donors. All cohort members were sampled while nominally healthy, although unrecorded immune exposures were likely present. CMV serostatus was positive for 250 to 300 and negative for about half of the roughly 700 cohort members, and was not recorded for this donor. A peripheral blood sample was provided by each donor, and peripheral blood mononuclear cells were used for TCR beta sequencing. The Qiagen DNeasy Blood Extraction Kit was used to extract genomic DNA from the blood cell samples. In this sample, this clone turned up a few times. Its target antigen remains unknown. No clone much larger than this one lies a single base away; base qualities are absent.

To prepare the library, the immunoSEQ multiplex PCR assay was applied. The multiplex PCR relied on a mix of 60 forward primers for TCR Vbeta segments and 13 reverse primers for TCR Jbeta segments. A multiplex PCR assay on genomic DNA amplified the CDR3 region of rearranged TCR beta genes. On the Illumina HiSeq System, the amplified TCR beta libraries were sequenced as 87-base-pair reads. In the paper's pipeline: In a later analysis, approximately 74 million unique TCR beta chains were counted across the approximately 670 repertoires, and around 10 million of these chains were shared by at least two donors. A nearest-neighbor algorithm error-corrected the raw reads and collapsed the reads into unique sequences, merging closely related sequences to remove PCR and sequencing errors. V, D and J gene segments were assigned by aligning CDR3 sequences to IMGT reference sequences. For a sequence to be retained, a match of at least six nucleotides to both a V gene segment and a J gene segment was required. A rearrangement was called productive if the CDR3 had no stop codons and remained in frame with V and J, and every other rearrangement was called non-productive. Following IMGT convention, CDR3 was defined as the stretch from the second conserved V-encoded cysteine to the conserved J-encoded phenylalanine. Sequences without an unambiguous match to a single V gene segment were excluded from the earlier analysis of about 600 of the donors. An earlier analysis of over 450 of the donors classified V segments as functional when productive rearrangements were above 56.7% and as segregating when the standard deviation between donors was above 5%. A statistical classification framework was built for diagnosing cytomegalovirus status from the catalog of TCR beta chain sequences. A later analysis assigned V and J genes by comparing TCR nucleotide sequences with IMGT/GENE-DB human TR gene sequences. Using the TCRdist pipeline, a later analysis assigned CDR3 sequences along with most-parsimonious VDJ recombination scenarios. In a later analysis, each TCR beta chain was defined by its CDR3 amino acid sequence together with its V-gene family, and reads without a unique V-gene family were excluded. To address suspected cross-contamination and a sequencing artifact, a later analysis removed roughly 640 highly shared, low-generation-probability nucleotide sequences. In a later analysis, a clonal expansion index was calculated for each public chain from normalized within-repertoire ranks of inferred template counts. A later analysis computed generation probabilities with a VDJ recombination model fitted to out-of-frame rearrangements, and checked the results against IGoR. A later analysis scored TCR-TCR, TCR-HLA and TCR-CMV co-occurrence with hypergeometric tests, applying a repertoire-size bias correction to TCR pairs. A later analysis estimated false discovery rates by permuting HLA or CMV assignments 20 times. A later analysis grouped co-occurring TCRs with DBSCAN, adding TCRdist sequence similarity when clustering within HLA-allele-positive subsets. For co-occurrence clustering, repertoires with fewer than 30,000 or more than 120,000 public chains were excluded, along with four or five repertoires with anomalous nucleotide sharing. TCRdb mirrors the immuneACCESS table, restricted to in-frame sequences. Some clones are absent from its copies; in checked studies, under half trace to an unresolved V gene, and the reason for the others is unknown. The V and J calls and the clone size are those of that table, but D and trimming were determined from the DNA. In all, the sample holds fewer than 200,000 clones, and 72% of those were seen once. Roughly 2.5% of the sample comes from the top ten.

The sequencing sample was made of PBMCs. Here the chain combines TRBV4-1 and TRBJ1-5, and TRBD1 aligns with 9 junction nucleotides. The source of this sequence is a human donor in good health. The sequenced DNA: TGCGCCAGCAGCCAAGATGGTACAGGGGGCTCTTTTGGCAATCAGCCCCAGCATTTT. This is translated as CASSQDGTGGSFGNQPQHF.